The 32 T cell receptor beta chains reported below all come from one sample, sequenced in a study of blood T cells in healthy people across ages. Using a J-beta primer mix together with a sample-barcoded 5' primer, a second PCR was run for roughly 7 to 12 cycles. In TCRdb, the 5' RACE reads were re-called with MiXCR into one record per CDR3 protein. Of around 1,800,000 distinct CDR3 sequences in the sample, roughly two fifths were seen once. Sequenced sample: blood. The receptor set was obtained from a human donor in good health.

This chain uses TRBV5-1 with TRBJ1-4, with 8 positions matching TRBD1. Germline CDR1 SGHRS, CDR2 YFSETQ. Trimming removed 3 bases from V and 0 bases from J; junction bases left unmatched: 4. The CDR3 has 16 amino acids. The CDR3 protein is CASSSGGLATNEKLFF. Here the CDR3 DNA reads TGCGCCAGCAGCTCAGGGGGCCTCGCAACTAATGAAAAACTGTTTTTT. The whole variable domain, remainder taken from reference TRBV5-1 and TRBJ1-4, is KAGVTQTPRYLIKTRGQQVTLSCSPISGHRSVSWYQQTPGQGLQFLFEYFSETQRNKGNFPGRFSGRQFSNSRSEMNVSTLELGDSALYLCASSSGGLATNEKLFFGSGTQLSVL.

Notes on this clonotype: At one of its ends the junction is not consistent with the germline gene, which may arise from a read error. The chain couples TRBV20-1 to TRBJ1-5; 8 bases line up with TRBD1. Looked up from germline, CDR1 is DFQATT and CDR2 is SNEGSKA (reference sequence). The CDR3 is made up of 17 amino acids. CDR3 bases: TGCAGTGCTAGAGATCTTTTCGGACAGGGTAGCCATCAGCCCCAGCATTTT. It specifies CSARDLFGQGSHQPQHF.

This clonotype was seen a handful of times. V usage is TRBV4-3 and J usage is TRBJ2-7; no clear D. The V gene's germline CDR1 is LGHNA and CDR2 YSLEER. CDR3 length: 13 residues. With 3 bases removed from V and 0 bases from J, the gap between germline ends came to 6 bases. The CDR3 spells CASSQSVSYEQYF. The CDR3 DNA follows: TGCGCCAGCAGCCAGTCGGTCTCCTACGAGCAGTACTTC.

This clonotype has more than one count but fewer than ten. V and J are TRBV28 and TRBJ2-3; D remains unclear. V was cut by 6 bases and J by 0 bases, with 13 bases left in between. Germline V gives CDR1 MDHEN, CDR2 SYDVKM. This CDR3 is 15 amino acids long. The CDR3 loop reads CASSPTGPSTDTQYF. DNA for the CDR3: TGTGCCAGCAGCCCAACCGGCCCCAGCACAGATACGCAGTATTTT. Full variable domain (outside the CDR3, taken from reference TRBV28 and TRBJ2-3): DVKVTQSSRYLVKRTGEKVFLECVQDMDHENMFWYRQDPGLGLRLIYFSYDVKMKEKGDIPEGYSVSREKKERFSLILESASTNQTSMYLCASSPTGPSTDTQYFGPGTRLTVL.

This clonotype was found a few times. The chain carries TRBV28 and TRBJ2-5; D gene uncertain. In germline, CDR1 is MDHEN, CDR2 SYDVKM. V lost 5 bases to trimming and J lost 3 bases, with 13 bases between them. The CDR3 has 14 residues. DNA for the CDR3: TGTGCCAGCAGTCCCCTCGACTCGAAAGAGACCCAGTACTTC. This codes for CASSPLDSKETQYF.

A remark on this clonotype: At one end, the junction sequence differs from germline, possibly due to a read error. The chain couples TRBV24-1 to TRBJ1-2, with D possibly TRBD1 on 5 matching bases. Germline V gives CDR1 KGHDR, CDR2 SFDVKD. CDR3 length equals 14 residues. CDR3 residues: CASSDFDRPYGYTF. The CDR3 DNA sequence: TGTGCCTCCAGTGATTTCGACAGACCTTATGGCTACACCTTC.

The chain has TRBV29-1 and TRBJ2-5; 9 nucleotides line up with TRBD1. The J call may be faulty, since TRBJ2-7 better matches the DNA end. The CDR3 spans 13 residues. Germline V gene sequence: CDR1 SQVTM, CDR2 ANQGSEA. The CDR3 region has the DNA TGCAGCGTCCTCATTTCGACAGGGGGCGAGCAGTACTTC. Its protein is CSVLISTGGEQYF.

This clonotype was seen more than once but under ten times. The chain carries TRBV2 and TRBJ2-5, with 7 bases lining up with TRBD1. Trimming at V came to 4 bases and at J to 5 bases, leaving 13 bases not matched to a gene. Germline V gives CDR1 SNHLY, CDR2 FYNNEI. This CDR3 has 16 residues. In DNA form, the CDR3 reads TGTGCCAGCAGTGCGGCAGGGGGTCTAGCATCGGAGACCCAGTACTTC. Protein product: CASSAAGGLASETQYF.

CDR3 DNA: TGCAGTGCTAGAGAAATGTTGGGGGGCAATCAGCCCCAGCATTTT. Translation gives CSAREMLGGNQPQHF. The chain couples TRBV20-1 to TRBJ1-5, with D maybe TRBD1 (5 bases). Germline V CDR1 and CDR2: DFQATT, SNEGSKA (reference sequence). The CDR3 contains 15 residues. The ends were cut back, 0 bases at V and 2 bases at J, with 11 bases in the middle.

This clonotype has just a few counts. The CDR3 loop is CAISERVNHEQYF. The CDR3 region has the DNA TGTGCCATCAGTGAACGGGTCAACCACGAGCAGTACTTC. The rearrangement uses TRBV10-3 and TRBJ2-5; D not resolved. Near its end, the DNA agrees better with TRBJ2-7, so the J call may be wrong. This CDR3 is built from 13 residues. Germline CDR1 and CDR2: ENHRY and SYGVKD.

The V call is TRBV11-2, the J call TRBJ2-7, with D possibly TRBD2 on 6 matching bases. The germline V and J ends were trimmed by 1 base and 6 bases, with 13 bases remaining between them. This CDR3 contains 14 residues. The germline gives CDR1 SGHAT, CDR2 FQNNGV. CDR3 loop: CASSLAQTGGEQYF. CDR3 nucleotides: TGTGCCAGCAGCTTAGCGCAAACCGGGGGCGAGCAGTACTTC.

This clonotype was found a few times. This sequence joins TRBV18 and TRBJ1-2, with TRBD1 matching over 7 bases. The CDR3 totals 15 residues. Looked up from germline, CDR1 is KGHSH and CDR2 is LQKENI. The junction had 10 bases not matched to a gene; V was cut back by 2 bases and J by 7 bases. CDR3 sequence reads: CASSPSGTDPGGYTF. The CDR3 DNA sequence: TGTGCCAGCTCACCAAGCGGGACAGACCCGGGTGGCTACACCTTC.

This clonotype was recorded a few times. DNA for the CDR3: TGTGCCAGCAGCCAAGATAGGAGGCATCTAGGGCCCCAGCATTTT. Amino acids: CASSQDRRHLGPQHF. This chain uses TRBV4-2 with TRBJ1-5; D unresolved. This CDR3 contains 15 residues. V was trimmed by 0 bases and J by 9 bases, leaving 15 bases between them. CDR1 is LGHNA, CDR2 YNFKEQ, per germline.

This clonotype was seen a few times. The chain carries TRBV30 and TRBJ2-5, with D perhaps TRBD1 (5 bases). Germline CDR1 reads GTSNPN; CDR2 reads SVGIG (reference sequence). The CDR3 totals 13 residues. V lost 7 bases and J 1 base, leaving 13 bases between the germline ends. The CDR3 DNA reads TGTGCCTCCCGAAAGGACATCCAAGAGACCCAGTACTTC. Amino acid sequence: CASRKDIQETQYF.

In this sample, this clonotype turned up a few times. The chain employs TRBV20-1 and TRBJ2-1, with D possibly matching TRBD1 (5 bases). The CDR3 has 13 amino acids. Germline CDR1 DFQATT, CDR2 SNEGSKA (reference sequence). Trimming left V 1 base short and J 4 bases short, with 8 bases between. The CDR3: CSARGQIYNEQFF. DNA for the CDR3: TGCAGTGCTAGAGGACAGATTTACAATGAGCAGTTCTTC.

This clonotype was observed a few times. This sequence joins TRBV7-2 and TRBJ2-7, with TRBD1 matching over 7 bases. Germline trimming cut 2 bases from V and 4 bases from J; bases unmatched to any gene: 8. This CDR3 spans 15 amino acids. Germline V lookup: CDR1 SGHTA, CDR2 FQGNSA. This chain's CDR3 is CASSLTGQRSYEQYF. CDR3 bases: TGTGCCAGCAGCTTAACGGGACAGAGAAGTTACGAGCAGTACTTC.

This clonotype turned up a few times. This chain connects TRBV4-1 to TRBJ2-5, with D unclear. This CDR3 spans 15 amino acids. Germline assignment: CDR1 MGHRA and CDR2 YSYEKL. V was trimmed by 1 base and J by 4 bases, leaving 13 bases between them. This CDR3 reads CASSQGGWVAETQYF. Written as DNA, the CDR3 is TGCGCCAGCAGCCAAGGGGGTTGGGTTGCAGAGACCCAGTACTTC.

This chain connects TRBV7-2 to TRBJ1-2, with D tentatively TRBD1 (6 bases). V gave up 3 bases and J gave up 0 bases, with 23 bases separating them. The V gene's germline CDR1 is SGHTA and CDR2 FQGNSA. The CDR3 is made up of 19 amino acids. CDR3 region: CASSFKLTGTGTTNYGYTF. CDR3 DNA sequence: TGTGCCAGCAGCTTCAAATTGACCGGGACGGGGACAACTAACTATGGCTACACCTTC.

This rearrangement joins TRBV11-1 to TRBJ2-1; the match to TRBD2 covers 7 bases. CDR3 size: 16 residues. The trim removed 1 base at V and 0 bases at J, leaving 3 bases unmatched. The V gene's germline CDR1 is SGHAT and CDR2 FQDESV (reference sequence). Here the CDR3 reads CASSLGAGLSYNEQFF. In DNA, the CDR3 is TGTGCCAGCAGCTTAGGAGCGGGGCTCTCCTACAATGAGCAGTTCTTC.

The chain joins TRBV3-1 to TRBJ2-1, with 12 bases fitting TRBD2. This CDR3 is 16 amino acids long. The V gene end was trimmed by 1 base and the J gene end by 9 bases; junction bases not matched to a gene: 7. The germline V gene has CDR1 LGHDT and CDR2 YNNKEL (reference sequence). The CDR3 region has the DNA TGTGCCAGCAGCCAAGGGGGACTAGCGGGCTACGGTGAGCAGTTCTTC. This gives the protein CASSQGGLAGYGEQFF.

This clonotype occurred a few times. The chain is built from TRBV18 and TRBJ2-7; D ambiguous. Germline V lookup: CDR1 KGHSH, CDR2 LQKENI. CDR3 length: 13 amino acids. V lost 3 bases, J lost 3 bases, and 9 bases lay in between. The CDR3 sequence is CASSPGSFYEQYF. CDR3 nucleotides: TGTGCCAGCTCACCGGGAAGCTTCTACGAGCAGTACTTC.

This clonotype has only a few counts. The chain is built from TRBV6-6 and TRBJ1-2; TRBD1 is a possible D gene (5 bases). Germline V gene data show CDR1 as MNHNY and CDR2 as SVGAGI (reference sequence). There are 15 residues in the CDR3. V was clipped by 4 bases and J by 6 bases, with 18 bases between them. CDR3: CASSSPGVGVHGYTF. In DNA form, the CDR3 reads TGTGCCAGCAGTTCCCCCGGGGTGGGGGTACATGGCTACACCTTC.

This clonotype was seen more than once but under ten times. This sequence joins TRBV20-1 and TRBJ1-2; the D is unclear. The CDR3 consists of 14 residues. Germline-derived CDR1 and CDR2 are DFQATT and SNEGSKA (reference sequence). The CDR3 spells CASLKATSNYGYTF. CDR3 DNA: TGCGCCTCCCTAAAGGCCACATCAAACTATGGCTACACCTTC.

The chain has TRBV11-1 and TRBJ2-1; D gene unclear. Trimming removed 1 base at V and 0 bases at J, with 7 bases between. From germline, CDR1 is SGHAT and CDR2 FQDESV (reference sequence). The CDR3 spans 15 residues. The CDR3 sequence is CASSLEVDSYNEQFF. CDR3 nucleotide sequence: TGTGCCAGCAGCTTAGAGGTGGACTCCTACAATGAGCAGTTCTTC. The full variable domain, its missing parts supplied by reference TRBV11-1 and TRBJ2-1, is EAEVAQSPRYKITEKSQAVAFWCDPISGHATLYWYRQILGQGPELLVQFQDESVVDDSQLPKDRFSAERLKGVDSTLKIQPAELGDSAMYLCASSLEVDSYNEQFFGPGTRLTVL.

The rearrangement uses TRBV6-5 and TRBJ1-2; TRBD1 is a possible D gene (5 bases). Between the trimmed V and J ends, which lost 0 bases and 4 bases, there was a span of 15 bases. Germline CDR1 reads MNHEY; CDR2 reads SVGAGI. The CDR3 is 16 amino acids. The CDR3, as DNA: TGTGCCAGCAGTTACTCGTGGTCCGGGGGAATCTATGGCTACACCTTC. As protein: CASSYSWSGGIYGYTF.

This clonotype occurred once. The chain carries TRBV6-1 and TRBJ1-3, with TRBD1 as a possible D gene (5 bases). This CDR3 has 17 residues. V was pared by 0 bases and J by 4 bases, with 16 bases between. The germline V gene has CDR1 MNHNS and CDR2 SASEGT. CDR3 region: CASSEAKGLDSGNTIYF. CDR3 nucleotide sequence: TGTGCCAGCAGTGAAGCGAAGGGACTGGATTCCGGAAACACCATATATTTT.

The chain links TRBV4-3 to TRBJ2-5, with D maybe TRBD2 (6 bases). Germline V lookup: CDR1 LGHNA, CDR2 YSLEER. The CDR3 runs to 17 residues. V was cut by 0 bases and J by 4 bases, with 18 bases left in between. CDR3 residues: CASSQDLAVLGGETQYF. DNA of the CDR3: TGCGCCAGCAGCCAAGATCTGGCAGTCCTGGGGGGAGAGACCCAGTACTTC.

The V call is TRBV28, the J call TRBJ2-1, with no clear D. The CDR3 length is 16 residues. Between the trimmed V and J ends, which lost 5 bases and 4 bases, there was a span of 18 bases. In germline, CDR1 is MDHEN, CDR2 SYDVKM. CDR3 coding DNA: TGTGCCAGCAGTGCCCTACGGAATGCCGAATACAATGAGCAGTTCTTC. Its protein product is CASSALRNAEYNEQFF.

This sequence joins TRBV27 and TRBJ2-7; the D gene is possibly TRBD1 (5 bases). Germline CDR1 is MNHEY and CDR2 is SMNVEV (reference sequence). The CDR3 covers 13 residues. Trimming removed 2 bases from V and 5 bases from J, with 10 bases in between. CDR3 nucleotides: TGTGCCAGCAGTTTAGTTCAGGGCCACGAGCAGTACTTC. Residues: CASSLVQGHEQYF.

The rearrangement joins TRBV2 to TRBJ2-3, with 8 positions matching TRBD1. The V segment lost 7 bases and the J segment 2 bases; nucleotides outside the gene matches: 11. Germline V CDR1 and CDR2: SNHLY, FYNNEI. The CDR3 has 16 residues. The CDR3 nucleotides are TGTGCCAGCAACGACGAGGAGACAGGGGACACAGATACGCAGTATTTT. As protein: CASNDEETGDTDTQYF. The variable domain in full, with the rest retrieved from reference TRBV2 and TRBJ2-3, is EPEVTQTPSHQVTQMGQEVILRCVPISNHLYFYWYRQILGQKVEFLVSFYNNEISEKSEIFDDQFSVERPDGSNFTLKIRSTKLEDSAMYFCASNDEETGDTDTQYFGPGTRLTVL.

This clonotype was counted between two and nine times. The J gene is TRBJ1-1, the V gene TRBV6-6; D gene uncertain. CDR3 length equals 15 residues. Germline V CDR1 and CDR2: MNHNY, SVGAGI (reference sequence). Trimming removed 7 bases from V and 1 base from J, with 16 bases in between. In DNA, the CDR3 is TGTGCCAGCACCGCTGGGAGAACGGGGAACACTGAAGCTTTCTTT. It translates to CASTAGRTGNTEAFF.

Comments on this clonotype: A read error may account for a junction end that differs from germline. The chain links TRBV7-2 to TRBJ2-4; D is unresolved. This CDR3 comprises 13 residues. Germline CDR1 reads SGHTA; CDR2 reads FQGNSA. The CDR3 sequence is CASSSAGQNIEYF. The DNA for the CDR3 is TGTGCCAGCAGCTCCGCCGGGCAAAACATTGAGTACTTC.